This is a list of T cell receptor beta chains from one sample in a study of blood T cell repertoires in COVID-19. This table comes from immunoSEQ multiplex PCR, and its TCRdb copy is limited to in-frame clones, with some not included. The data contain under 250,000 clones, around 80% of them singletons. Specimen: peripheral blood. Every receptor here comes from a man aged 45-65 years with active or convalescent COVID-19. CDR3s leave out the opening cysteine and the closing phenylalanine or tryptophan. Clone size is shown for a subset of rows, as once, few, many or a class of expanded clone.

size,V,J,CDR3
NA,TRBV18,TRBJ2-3,ASTSKRGRNTDTQY
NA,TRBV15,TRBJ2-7,ATSRSPGGATYEQY
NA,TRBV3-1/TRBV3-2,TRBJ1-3,ASSHLRDTGNTIY
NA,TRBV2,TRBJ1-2,ASTVQGGDGYT
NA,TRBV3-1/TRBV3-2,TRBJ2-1,ASSPGRLGPSSYNEQF
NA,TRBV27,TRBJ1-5,ASSSGQNQPQH
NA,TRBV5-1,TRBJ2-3,ASSVGMGEGDTDTQY
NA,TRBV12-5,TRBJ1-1,ASGLVLGDRGRRDTEAF
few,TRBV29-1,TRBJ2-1,SAGGLAGYNEQF
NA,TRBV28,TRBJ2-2,ASGTVWYAGELF
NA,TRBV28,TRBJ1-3,ASSLPGTASGNTIY
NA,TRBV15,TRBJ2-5,ATSRHAGQGSLETQY
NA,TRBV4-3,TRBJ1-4,ASSQGLSAGGEDEKLF
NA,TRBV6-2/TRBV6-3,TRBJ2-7,ASSPGAGRSSSYEQY
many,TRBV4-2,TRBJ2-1,ASSRRLAQEQF
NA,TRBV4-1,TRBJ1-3,ASSQDGVSSGNTIY
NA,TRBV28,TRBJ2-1,ASSFSSGRFSSYNEQF
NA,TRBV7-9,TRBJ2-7,ASSLEVRSYEQY
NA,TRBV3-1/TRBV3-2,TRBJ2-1,ASSPLGSDEQF
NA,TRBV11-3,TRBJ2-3,ASSPGGSGSDTQY
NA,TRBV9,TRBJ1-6,ASSEQVSPGSPLH
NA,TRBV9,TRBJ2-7,ASSVARPGGETHSYEQY
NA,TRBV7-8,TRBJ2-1,ASSLGTGLYNEQF
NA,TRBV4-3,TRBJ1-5,ASSVNRWTEDSNQPQH
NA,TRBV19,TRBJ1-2,ASSDTWTGGRYGYT
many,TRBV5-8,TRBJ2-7,ASSPYGLASEQY
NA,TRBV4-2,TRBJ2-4,ASSQGQKGKNIQY
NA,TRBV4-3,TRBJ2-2,ASSQPGLATNTGELF
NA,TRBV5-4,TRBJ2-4,ASSTSGRGENIQY
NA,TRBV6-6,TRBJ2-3,ASSGRDREGDTQY
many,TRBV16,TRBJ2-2,ASSHFRKVGTGELF